This T cell receptor beta chain is from a study of spatial heterogeneity in lung cancer. Overall study context: Beta-chain sequences consistently outnumbered alpha-chain sequences in detection.

Germline loops: CDR1 KGHSH, CDR2 LQKENI. CDR3 length: 15 residues. Trimming left V 3 bases short and J 5 bases short, with 11 bases between. As to time point: sample taken at primary tumor resection. The sequenced material consisted of unsorted whole RNA from tumor, nontumor lung or frozen PBMC. Individual TCR cDNA molecules each bore their own unique molecular identifier. TCRdb ran MiXCR on the 5' RACE reads and lists one entry per CDR3 protein. Found here are 3,500 or so distinct CDR3 sequences, 9.8% of them singletons; the top ten hold 25% to 30%. This clonotype is medium-sized (0.01 to 0.1%) within its sample.

This chain joins TRBV18 and TRBJ1-6; D is ambiguous. Sequenced here: normal lung tissue next to the tumor, sampled at surgery. This sequence was found in a male donor with early-stage non-small cell lung cancer. The CDR3 reads CASSPTEKHNSPLHF. The CDR3 nucleotides are TGTGCCAGCTCACCGACGGAGAAACATAATTCACCCCTCCACTTT.